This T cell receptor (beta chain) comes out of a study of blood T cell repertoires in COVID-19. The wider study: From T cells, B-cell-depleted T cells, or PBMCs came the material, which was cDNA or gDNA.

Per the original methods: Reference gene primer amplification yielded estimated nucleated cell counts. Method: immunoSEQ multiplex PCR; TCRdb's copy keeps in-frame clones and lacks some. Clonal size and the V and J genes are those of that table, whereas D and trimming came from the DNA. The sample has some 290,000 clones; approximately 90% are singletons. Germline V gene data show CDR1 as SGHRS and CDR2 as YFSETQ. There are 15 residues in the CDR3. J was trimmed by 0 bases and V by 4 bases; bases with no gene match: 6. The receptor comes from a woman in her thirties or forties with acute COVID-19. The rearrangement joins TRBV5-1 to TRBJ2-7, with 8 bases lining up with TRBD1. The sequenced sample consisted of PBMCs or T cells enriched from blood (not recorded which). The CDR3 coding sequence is TGCGCCAGCAGCCCCCGGACAGGGAGCTCCTACGAGCAGTACTTC. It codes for CASSPRTGSSYEQYF. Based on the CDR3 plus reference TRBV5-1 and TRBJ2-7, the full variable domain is KAGVTQTPRYLIKTRGQQVTLSCSPISGHRSVSWYQQTPGQGLQFLFEYFSETQRNKGNFPGRFSGRQFSNSRSEMNVSTLELGDSALYLCASSPRTGSSYEQYFGPGTRLTVT.